This TCR beta chain is drawn from a study of blood T cell repertoires in COVID-19. In the original processing: Amplification from reference gene primers served as the basis for estimated nucleated cell counts. Sequenced by immunoSEQ multiplex PCR; TCRdb stores in-frame clones only, minus some. That table furnishes V, J and clone size, whereas the DNA furnished D and trimming. The repertoire holds roughly 120,000 clones, with about 88% as singletons. Trimming removed 1 base from V and 8 bases from J; junction bases left unmatched: 7. Germline V gene lookup returns CDR1 SGHTA and CDR2 FQGTGA. This CDR3 is built from 15 residues. Only a few counts were recorded for this clone.

Sequences were obtained from peripheral blood. This chain connects TRBV7-3 to TRBJ1-2, with 10 bases that match TRBD1. This receptor was identified in a man between 45 and 60 years old with active COVID-19. Written as DNA, the CDR3 is TGTGCCAGCAGCTTAAGCCGGACAGGGGGTGGCGGCTACACCTTC. The encoded protein is CASSLSRTGGGGYTF. The full variable domain, rest sourced from reference TRBV7-3 and TRBJ1-2, is GAGVSQTPSNKVTEKGKYVELRCDPISGHTALYWYRQSLGQGPEFLIYFQGTGAADDSGLPNDRFFAVRPEGSVSTLKIQRTERGDSAVYLCASSLSRTGGGGYTFGSGTRLTVV.